Each of the 25 T cell receptor beta chains below was sequenced from the same sample in a study of blood T cell repertoires in COVID-19. Clones were read by immunoSEQ multiplex PCR, and TCRdb kept only the in-frame ones, dropping some. This sample has 60,000 to 85,000 clones, with roughly 91% found just once. The sequenced sample was peripheral blood. The receptors shown here come from a man between 35 and 55 years old with COVID-19, enrolled during active disease.

V usage is TRBV19 and J usage is TRBJ2-7, with a possible D match to TRBD1 (6 bases). The CDR3 has 14 amino acids. Germline-derived CDR1 and CDR2 are LNHDA and SQIVND (reference sequence). V lost 6 bases, J lost 4 bases, and 16 bases lay in between. CDR3 amino acids: CASRQQGRGYEQYF. CDR3 in DNA: TGTGCCAGTAGACAACAGGGAAGAGGGTACGAGCAGTACTTC.

Turning to this clone: The identical CDR3 is also encoded by other nucleotide sequences in the sample. J is TRBJ2-1 and V is TRBV6-5; maybe TRBD1 (6 bases). CDR3 length: 16 amino acids. Per the germline V gene, CDR1 is MNHEY and CDR2 is SVGAGI. The V end was cut by 0 bases, the J end by 1 base, with 10 bases between. The CDR3 nucleotides read TGTGCCAGCAGTTACTCAGGGGGAGAGTCCTACAATGAGCAGTTCTTC. It specifies CASSYSGGESYNEQFF.

The genes are TRBV11-2 and TRBJ1-6, with a tentative D call TRBD1 (5 bases). V was clipped by 4 bases and J by 7 bases, with 8 bases between them. The CDR3 contains 13 residues. Germline V lookup: CDR1 SGHAT, CDR2 FQNNGV. This chain's CDR3 is CASSSNRNSPLHF. For the CDR3, the DNA is TGTGCCAGCAGCTCAAACAGGAATTCACCCCTCCACTTT.

The V gene is TRBV28, the J gene TRBJ2-5; 8 bases are a match to TRBD1. V gave up 9 bases and J gave up 5 bases; unmatched junction bases: 8. The CDR3 has 13 amino acids. Germline loops: CDR1 MDHEN, CDR2 SYDVKM. The CDR3 region is CASRQGRMETQYF. The DNA of the CDR3 is TGTGCCAGTCGACAGGGGAGGATGGAGACCCAGTACTTC.

V and J are TRBV6-1 and TRBJ1-1; TRBD1 might be the D (5 bases). This CDR3 comprises 12 residues. Germline values: CDR1 MNHNS, CDR2 SASEGT. Trimming pared 0 bases from V and 11 bases from J, leaving 10 bases between. The DNA of the CDR3 is TGTGCCAGCAGTGAAGCGAACAGGATTGCTTTCTTT. This sequence encodes CASSEANRIAFF.

The chain is built from TRBV27 and TRBJ2-7, with 9 bases lining up with TRBD1. There are 18 residues in the CDR3. V was clipped by 5 bases and J by 2 bases; unmatched bases: 16. CDR1 and CDR2 from the germline V gene are MNHEY and SMNVEV (reference sequence). CDR3 loop: CASSRDLLRGTGPYEQYF. The CDR3 DNA follows: TGTGCCAGCAGTCGGGACCTCCTCCGGGGGACAGGGCCCTACGAGCAGTACTTC.

This sequence joins TRBV3-1 (or the pseudogene TRBV3-2) and TRBJ1-6, with D tentatively TRBD1 (5 bases). This CDR3 comprises 14 residues. CDR1 is LGHDT, CDR2 YNNKEL, per germline (reference sequence). Trimming cost V 0 bases and J 9 bases, with 9 bases left between them. CDR3: CASSQDHRSSPLHF. The CDR3 bases are TGTGCCAGCAGCCAAGACCACAGGAGTTCACCCCTCCACTTT.

In its sample, this clone was seen once. The gene calls are TRBV18 and TRBJ2-1; 7 bases map to TRBD2. V shed 4 bases and J 2 bases; nucleotides not matched to a gene: 5. Germline-derived CDR1 and CDR2 are KGHSH and LQKENI. This CDR3 spans 15 amino acids. The CDR3 coding sequence is TGTGCCAGCTCACGAGTAGCGGGTACCTACAATGAGCAGTTCTTC. It encodes CASSRVAGTYNEQFF.

The V gene is TRBV5-1, the J gene TRBJ2-7, with D tentatively TRBD2 (6 bases). The germline gives CDR1 SGHRS, CDR2 YFSETQ. Between the trimmed V and J ends, which lost 4 bases and 3 bases, there was a span of 14 bases. CDR3 length equals 14 residues. The chain's CDR3 is CASSPSTSSYEQYF. CDR3 DNA: TGCGCCAGCAGCCCCTCTACTAGCAGCTACGAGCAGTACTTC.

V and J are TRBV19 and TRBJ1-4; 7 bases match TRBD1. The CDR3 covers 14 residues. Trimming at V came to 2 bases and at J to 8 bases, leaving 5 bases not matched to a gene. Looked up from germline, CDR1 is LNHDA and CDR2 is SQIVND (reference sequence). The CDR3 loop is CASSIQAGGEKLFF. The CDR3 DNA reads TGTGCCAGTAGTATACAGGCAGGGGGGGAAAAACTGTTTTTT.

This chain uses TRBV6-5 with TRBJ2-2, with a tentative D call TRBD2 (5 bases). V dropped 11 bases and J dropped 6 bases, with 19 bases sitting between them. Germline CDR1 is MNHEY and CDR2 is SVGAGI. This CDR3 is 14 amino acids long. The CDR3 loop reads CAGRWSSGSGELFF. In DNA form, the CDR3 reads TGTGCCGGCCGATGGTCATCGGGATCCGGGGAGCTGTTTTTT.

The rearrangement links TRBV10-3 to TRBJ1-1; possible D gene TRBD1, 6 bases. CDR3 size: 16 residues. Germline CDR1 is ENHRY and CDR2 is SYGVKD. With 0 bases removed from V and 6 bases from J, the gap between germline ends came to 17 bases. CDR3 nucleotide sequence: TGTGCCATCAGTGAGTCGACGGGGGGGCAGAGCTCTGAAGCTTTCTTT. This translates into CAISESTGGQSSEAFF.

The CDR3 DNA is TGTGCCAGCAGCATTGGGCCCCGTGGAAACACCATATATTTT. Translating it yields CASSIGPRGNTIYF. This sequence joins TRBV3-1 (or the pseudogene TRBV3-2) and TRBJ1-3; D gene uncertain. Trimming left V 5 bases short and J 3 bases short, with 11 bases between. CDR3 length equals 14 residues. From germline, CDR1 is LGHDT and CDR2 YNNKEL (reference sequence).

This chain links TRBV5-1 with TRBJ1-1, with 7 bases identical to TRBD1. V lost 2 bases, J lost 0 bases, and 4 bases stayed unmatched. This CDR3 is 15 amino acids long. Germline CDR1 and CDR2: SGHRS and YFSETQ. The CDR3 sequence is CASSFWTGLNTEAFF. The CDR3 bases are TGCGCCAGCAGCTTTTGGACAGGATTGAACACTGAAGCTTTCTTT.

The chain recombines TRBV2 with TRBJ2-5; 15 nucleotides line up with TRBD2. Germline-derived CDR1 and CDR2 are SNHLY and FYNNEI. V shed 4 bases and J 10 bases; nucleotides not matched to a gene: 4. The CDR3 runs to 14 residues. The CDR3 here is CASSGTSGGAIQYF. The CDR3 DNA reads TGTGCCAGCAGTGGGACTAGCGGGGGGGCGATCCAGTACTTC.

V gene TRBV30 combines with J gene TRBJ1-1; D may be TRBD1 (6 bases). The CDR3 contains 15 residues. V was clipped by 1 base and J by 0 bases, with 12 bases between them. Germline V gene lookup returns CDR1 GTSNPN and CDR2 SVGIG (reference sequence). CDR3 nucleotide sequence: TGTGCCTGGAGTGATCACAGGGACATGAACACTGAAGCTTTCTTT. It translates to CAWSDHRDMNTEAFF.

The chain links TRBV11-2 to TRBJ2-3, with TRBD2 matching 15 bases. Per the germline V gene, CDR1 is SGHAT and CDR2 is FQNNGV. The ends lost 6 bases at V and 1 base at J; junction bases unmatched: 5. The CDR3 covers 17 residues. In DNA form, the CDR3 reads TGTGCCAGCAGGCGGACTAGCGGGGGGGTTGGCACAGATACGCAGTATTTT. Translation gives CASRRTSGGVGTDTQYF.

The rearrangement joins TRBV5-1 to TRBJ2-7; D might be TRBD1 (5 bases). The CDR3 consists of 15 residues. V was shortened by 7 bases and J by 0 bases, with 17 bases between the two germline ends. CDR1 is SGHRS and CDR2 is YFSETQ in the germline V gene. The DNA of the CDR3 is TGCGCCAGCGGATTTGACAGTGGCGCCTCCTACGAGCAGTACTTC. The encoded protein is CASGFDSGASYEQYF.

The chain joins TRBV2 to TRBJ1-4, with 10 bases identical to TRBD1. CDR1 and CDR2 from the germline V gene are SNHLY and FYNNEI. V was pared by 6 bases and J by 3 bases, with 1 base of the junction left unmatched. CDR3 length: 14 amino acids. This CDR3 is CASSGQGANEKLFF. In DNA, the CDR3 is TGTGCCAGCAGCGGACAGGGGGCTAATGAAAAACTGTTTTTT.

The J gene is TRBJ2-3, the V gene TRBV11-2, with TRBD1 as a possible D gene (5 bases). Germline CDR1 reads SGHAT; CDR2 reads FQNNGV. The CDR3 consists of 12 residues. Trimming left V 9 bases short and J 9 bases short, with 16 bases between. This chain's CDR3 is CASKDTVGTQYF. The CDR3 DNA follows: TGTGCCAGTAAGGACACCGTCGGGACGCAGTATTTT.

The chain combines TRBV10-1 with TRBJ1-1, with D possibly matching TRBD1 (5 bases). The CDR3 is 14 residues long. The V end was cut by 1 base, the J end by 7 bases, with 13 bases between. The germline gives CDR1 WNHNN, CDR2 SYGVQD (reference sequence). CDR3 sequence (DNA): TGCGCCAGCAGTGAGTGCACAGGAATGATTGAAGCTTTCTTT. Protein: CASSECTGMIEAFF.

CDR3 amino acids: CASSQERTRDRGPSSYEQYF. DNA for the CDR3: TGCGCCAGCAGCCAAGAACGAACCCGGGACAGGGGGCCGAGCTCCTACGAGCAGTACTTC. The chain is built from TRBV4-1 and TRBJ2-7; 12 nucleotides line up with TRBD1. CDR3 length: 20 residues. J lost 0 bases, V lost 0 bases, and 12 bases had no gene match. Germline CDR1 reads MGHRA; CDR2 reads YSYEKL.

There are a few counts of this clone. The chain uses TRBV10-2 and TRBJ2-2, with D perhaps TRBD1 (5 bases). The V end lost 2 bases, the J end lost 7 bases, and 11 bases lay between the germline ends. Germline V CDR1 and CDR2: WSHSY, SAAADI. CDR3 size: 14 residues. This CDR3 reads CASSEQGTSGELFF. The CDR3 DNA is TGCGCCAGCAGTGAGCAGGGAACGAGCGGGGAGCTGTTTTTT.

The chain is built from TRBV19 and TRBJ1-1, with TRBD1 matching over 9 bases. V was pared by 8 bases and J by 2 bases, with 9 bases of the junction left unmatched. Germline V gene sequence: CDR1 LNHDA, CDR2 SQIVND (reference sequence). The CDR3 runs to 15 residues. CDR3 region: CASGGDRELNTEAFF. CDR3 in DNA: TGTGCCAGTGGGGGGGACAGGGAACTTAACACTGAAGCTTTCTTT.

This clone is medium-sized. The rearrangement links TRBV9 to TRBJ1-6, with D perhaps TRBD1 (6 bases). Germline V gives CDR1 SGDLS, CDR2 YYNGEE. V lost 4 bases, J lost 10 bases, and 12 bases lay in between. There are 13 residues in the CDR3. Written as DNA, the CDR3 is TGTGCCAGCAGCCTCCCAGGGGAGTCACCCCTCCACTTT. This codes for CASSLPGESPLHF. The complete variable domain, with remaining parts taken from reference TRBV9 and TRBJ1-6, reads DSGVTQTPKHLITATGQRVTLRCSPRSGDLSVYWYQQSLDQGLQFLIQYYNGEERAKGNILERFSAQQFPDLHSELNLSSLELGDSALYFCASSLPGESPLHFGNGTRLTVT.